This T cell receptor beta chain was found in a study of T cells expressing NK-cell markers. Overall study: Eight donors were sequenced, of whom seven were HCMV-seropositive, while the remaining one was HCMV-seronegative.

The CDR3 is 14 amino acids. Germline CDR1 and CDR2: SQVTM and ANQGSEA. TCRdb reprocessed the 5' RACE reads, with one entry per CDR3 protein and no DNA. Here the sample table reports about 460,000 distinct CDR3 sequences. The chain carries TRBV29-1 and TRBJ2-1. The specimen sequenced was blood T cells: a sorted CD56 or NKG2C T cell subset, CD4+ or CD8+ T cells, or bulk PBMC T cells (not recorded which). This clonotype originated in a woman aged 45-65 years in good health. CDR3 region: CSVQFLRFFNEQFF.